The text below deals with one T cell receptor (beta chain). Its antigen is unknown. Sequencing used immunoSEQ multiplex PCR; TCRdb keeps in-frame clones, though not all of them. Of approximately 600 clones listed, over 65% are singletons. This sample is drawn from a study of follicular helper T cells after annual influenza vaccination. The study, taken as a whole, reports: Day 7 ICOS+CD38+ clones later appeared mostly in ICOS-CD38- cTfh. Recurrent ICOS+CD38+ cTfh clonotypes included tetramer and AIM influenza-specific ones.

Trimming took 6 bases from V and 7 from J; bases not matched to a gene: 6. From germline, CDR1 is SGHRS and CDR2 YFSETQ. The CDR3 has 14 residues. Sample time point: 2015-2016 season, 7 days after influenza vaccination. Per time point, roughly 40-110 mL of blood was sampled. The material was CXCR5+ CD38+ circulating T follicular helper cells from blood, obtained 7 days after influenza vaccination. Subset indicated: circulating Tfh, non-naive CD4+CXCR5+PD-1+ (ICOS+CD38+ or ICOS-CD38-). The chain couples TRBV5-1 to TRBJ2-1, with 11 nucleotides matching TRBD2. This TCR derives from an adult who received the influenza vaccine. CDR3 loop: CASIKLAGGNEQFF. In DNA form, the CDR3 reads TGCGCCAGCATTAAATTAGCGGGGGGGAATGAGCAGTTCTTC.